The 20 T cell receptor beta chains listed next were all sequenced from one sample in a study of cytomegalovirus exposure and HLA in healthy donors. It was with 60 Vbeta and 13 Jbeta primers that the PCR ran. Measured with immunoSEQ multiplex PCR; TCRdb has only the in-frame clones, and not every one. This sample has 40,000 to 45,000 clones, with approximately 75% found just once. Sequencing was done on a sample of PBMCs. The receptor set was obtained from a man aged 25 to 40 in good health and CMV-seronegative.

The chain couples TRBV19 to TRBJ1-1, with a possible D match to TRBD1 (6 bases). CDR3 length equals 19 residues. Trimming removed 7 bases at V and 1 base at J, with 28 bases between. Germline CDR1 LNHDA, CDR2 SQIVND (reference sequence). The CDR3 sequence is CASILKGGKLGRENTEAFF. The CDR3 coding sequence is TGTGCCAGTATTCTAAAAGGGGGTAAGTTGGGGAGGGAGAACACTGAAGCTTTCTTT. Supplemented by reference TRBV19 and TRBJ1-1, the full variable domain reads DGGITQSPKYLFRKEGQNVTLSCEQNLNHDAMYWYRQDPGQGLRLIYYSQIVNDFQKGDIAEGYSVSREKKESFPLTVTSAQKNPTAFYLCASILKGGKLGRENTEAFFGQGTRLTVV.

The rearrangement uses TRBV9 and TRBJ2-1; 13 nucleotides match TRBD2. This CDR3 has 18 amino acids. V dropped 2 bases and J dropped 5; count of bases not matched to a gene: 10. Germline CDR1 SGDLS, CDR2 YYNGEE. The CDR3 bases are TGTGCCAGCAGCGTGACTAGCGGGAGGAAGTCGGGCCACAATGAGCAGTTCTTC. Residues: CASSVTSGRKSGHNEQFF.

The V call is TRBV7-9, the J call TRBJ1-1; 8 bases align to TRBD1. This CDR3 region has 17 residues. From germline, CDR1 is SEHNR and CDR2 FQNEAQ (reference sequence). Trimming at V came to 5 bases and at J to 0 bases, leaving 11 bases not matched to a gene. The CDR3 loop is CASSPGQGVILNTEAFF. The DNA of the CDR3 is TGTGCCAGCAGCCCCGGACAGGGAGTGATCCTGAACACTGAAGCTTTCTTT.

The CDR3 DNA follows: TGTGCCAGCAGCTTGGGGAGGGGAAACTATGGCTACACCTTC. Translation: CASSLGRGNYGYTF. The V call is TRBV7-9, the J call TRBJ1-2, with D possibly being TRBD1 (5 bases). V shed 3 bases and J shed 2 bases, with 10 bases lying between them. Looked up from germline, CDR1 is SEHNR and CDR2 is FQNEAQ (reference sequence). The CDR3 sequence is 14 residues long.

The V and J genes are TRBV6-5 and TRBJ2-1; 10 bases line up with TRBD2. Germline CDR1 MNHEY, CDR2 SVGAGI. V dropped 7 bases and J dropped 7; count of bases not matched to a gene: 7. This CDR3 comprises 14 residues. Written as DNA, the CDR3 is TGTGCCAGCACCATAGCGGGAGGATGGAATGAGCAGTTCTTC. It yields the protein CASTIAGGWNEQFF.

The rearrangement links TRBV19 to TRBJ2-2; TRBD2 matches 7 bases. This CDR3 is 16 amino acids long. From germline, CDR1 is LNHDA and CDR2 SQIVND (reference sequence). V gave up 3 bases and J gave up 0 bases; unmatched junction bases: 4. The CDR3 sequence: CASSIQGLANTGELFF. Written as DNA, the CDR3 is TGTGCCAGTAGTATTCAAGGACTAGCGAACACCGGGGAGCTGTTTTTT.

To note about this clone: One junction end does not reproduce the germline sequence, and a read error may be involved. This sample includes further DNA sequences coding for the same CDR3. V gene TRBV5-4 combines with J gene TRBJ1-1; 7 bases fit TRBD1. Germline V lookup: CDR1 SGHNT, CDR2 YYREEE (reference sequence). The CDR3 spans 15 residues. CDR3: CASSQGGGGGTEAFF. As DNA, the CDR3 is TGCGCCAGCAGCCAGGGGGGTGGAGGGGGAACTGAAGCTTTCTTT.

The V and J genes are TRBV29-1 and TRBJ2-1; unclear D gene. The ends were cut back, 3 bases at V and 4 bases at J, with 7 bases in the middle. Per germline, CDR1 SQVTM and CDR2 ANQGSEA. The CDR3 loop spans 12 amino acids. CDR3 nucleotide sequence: TGCAGCGTTGACGGCGGATACAATGAGCAGTTCTTC. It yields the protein CSVDGGYNEQFF.

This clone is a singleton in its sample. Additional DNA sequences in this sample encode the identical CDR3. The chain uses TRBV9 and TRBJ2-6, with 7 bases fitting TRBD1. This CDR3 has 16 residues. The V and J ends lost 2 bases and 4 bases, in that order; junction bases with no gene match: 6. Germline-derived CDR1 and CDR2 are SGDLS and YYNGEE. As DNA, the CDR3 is TGTGCCAGCAGCGTGACACAGGGGTCCGGGGCCAACGTCCTGACTTTC. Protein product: CASSVTQGSGANVLTF.

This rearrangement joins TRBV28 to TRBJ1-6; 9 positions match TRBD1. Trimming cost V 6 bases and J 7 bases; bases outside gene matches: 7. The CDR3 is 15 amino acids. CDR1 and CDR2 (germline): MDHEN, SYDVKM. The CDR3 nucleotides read TGTGCCAGCAGGGGGGACAGGGTTGGAAATTCACCCCTCCACTTT. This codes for CASRGDRVGNSPLHF.

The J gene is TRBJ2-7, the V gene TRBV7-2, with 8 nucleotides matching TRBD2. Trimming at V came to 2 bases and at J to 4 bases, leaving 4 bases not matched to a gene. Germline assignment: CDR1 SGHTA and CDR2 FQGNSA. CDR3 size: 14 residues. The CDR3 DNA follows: TGTGCCAGCAGCTTATTCGGGACTAGATACGAGCAGTACTTC. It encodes CASSLFGTRYEQYF.

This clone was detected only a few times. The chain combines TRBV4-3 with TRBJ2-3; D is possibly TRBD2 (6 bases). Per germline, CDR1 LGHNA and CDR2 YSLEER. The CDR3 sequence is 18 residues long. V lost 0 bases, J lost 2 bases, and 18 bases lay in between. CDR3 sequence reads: CASSQDVWVGGTTDTQYF. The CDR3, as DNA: TGCGCCAGCAGCCAAGATGTGTGGGTGGGGGGTACCACAGATACGCAGTATTTT.

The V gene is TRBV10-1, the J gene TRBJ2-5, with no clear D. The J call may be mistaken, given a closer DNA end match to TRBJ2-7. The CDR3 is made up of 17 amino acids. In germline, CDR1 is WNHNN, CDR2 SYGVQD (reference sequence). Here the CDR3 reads CASSESSLAGVTYEQYF. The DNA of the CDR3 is TGCGCCAGCAGTGAGTCAAGTCTGGCAGGTGTAACCTACGAGCAGTACTTC.

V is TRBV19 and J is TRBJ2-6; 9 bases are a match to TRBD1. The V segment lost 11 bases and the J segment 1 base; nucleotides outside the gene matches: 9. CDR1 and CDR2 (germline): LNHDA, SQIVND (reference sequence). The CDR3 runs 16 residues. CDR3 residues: CAATGGATSGANVLTF. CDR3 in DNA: TGTGCCGCTACAGGGGGCGCTACTTCTGGGGCCAACGTCCTGACTTTC.

The DNA for the CDR3 is TGTGCCAGCAGCTCCATGGACAGGAGTACGGAGCAGTTCTTC. This codes for CASSSMDRSTEQFF. This rearrangement joins TRBV7-3 to TRBJ2-1, with 7 positions matching TRBD1. Unmatched junction bases numbered 10, after V lost 4 bases and J lost 10 bases. This CDR3 has 14 residues. Germline CDR1 and CDR2: SGHTA and FQGTGA.

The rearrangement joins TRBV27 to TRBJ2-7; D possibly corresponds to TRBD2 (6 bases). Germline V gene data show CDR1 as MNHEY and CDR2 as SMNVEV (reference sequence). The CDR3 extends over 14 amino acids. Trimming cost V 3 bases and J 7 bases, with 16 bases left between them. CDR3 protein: CASSFFDSAGEQYF. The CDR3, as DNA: TGTGCCAGCAGTTTTTTCGACTCTGCGGGGGAGCAGTACTTC.

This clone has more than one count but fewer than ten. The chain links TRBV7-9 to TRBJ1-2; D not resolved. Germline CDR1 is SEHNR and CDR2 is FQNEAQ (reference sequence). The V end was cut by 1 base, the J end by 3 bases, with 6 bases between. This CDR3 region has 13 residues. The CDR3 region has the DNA TGTGCCAGCAGCTTAGGAACAGACTATGGCTACACCTTC. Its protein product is CASSLGTDYGYTF.

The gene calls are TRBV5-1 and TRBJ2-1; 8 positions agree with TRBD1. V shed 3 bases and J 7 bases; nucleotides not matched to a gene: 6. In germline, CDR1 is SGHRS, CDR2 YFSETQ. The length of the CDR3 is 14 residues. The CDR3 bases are TGCGCCAGCAGCTCTCAGGGGGCGGGGAATGAGCAGTTCTTC. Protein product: CASSSQGAGNEQFF.

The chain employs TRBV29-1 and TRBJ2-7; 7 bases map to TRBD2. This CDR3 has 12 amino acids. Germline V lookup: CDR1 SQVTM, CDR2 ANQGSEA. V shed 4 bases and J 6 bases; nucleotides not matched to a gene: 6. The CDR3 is CSVGWGEGEQYF. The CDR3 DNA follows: TGCAGCGTTGGGTGGGGGGAGGGCGAGCAGTACTTC.

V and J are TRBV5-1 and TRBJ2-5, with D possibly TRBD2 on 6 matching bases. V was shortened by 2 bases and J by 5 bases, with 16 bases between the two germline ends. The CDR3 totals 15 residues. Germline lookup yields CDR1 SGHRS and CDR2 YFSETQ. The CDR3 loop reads CASSFNRELRETQYF. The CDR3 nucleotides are TGCGCCAGCAGCTTCAATCGGGAGCTCCGTGAGACCCAGTACTTC.